These 6 T cell receptor beta chains were sequenced from one sample in a study of blood T cell repertoires in COVID-19. TCRdb keeps only in-frame clones here, not all; method: immunoSEQ multiplex PCR. The top ten hold approximately 2.8% of the sample, which has some 80,000 clones, 80% to 95% seen once. Sequenced sample: peripheral blood. These receptors were collected from a man between 45 and 60 years old with COVID-19, enrolled during active disease.

V and J are TRBV18 and TRBJ2-2, with D tentatively TRBD2 (6 bases). This CDR3 is 17 amino acids long. The ends were cut back, 3 bases at V and 2 bases at J, with 16 bases in the middle. Germline V gene data show CDR1 as KGHSH and CDR2 as LQKENI. CDR3 in DNA: TGTGCCAGCTCACCCAATGAGGCGGGACCTAACACCGGGGAGCTGTTTTTT. Protein sequence: CASSPNEAGPNTGELFF.

V is TRBV12-3 or TRBV12-4 and J is TRBJ1-1; D possibly corresponds to TRBD1 (6 bases). The CDR3 has 13 residues. V lost 2 bases, J lost 4 bases, and 8 bases lay in between. CDR3 in amino acids: CASSLRGGTEAFF. In DNA, the CDR3 is TGTGCCAGCAGTTTAAGGGGGGGCACTGAAGCTTTCTTT.

The chain employs TRBV6-2 or TRBV6-3 and TRBJ2-2; 7 nucleotides match TRBD1. The junction had 5 bases not matched to a gene; V was cut back by 6 bases and J by 4 bases. Germline values: CDR1 MNHEY, CDR2 SVGEGT. The CDR3 consists of 14 residues. The CDR3 spells CASSRSGGTGELFF. The CDR3 DNA sequence: TGTGCCAGCAGCCGATCAGGGGGCACCGGGGAGCTGTTTTTT.

The chain is built from TRBV28 and TRBJ1-1; 7 bases are a match to TRBD1. Germline loops: CDR1 MDHEN, CDR2 SYDVKM. The CDR3 consists of 14 residues. V shed 5 bases, J shed 3 bases, and the junction held 6 bases outside the gene matches. CDR3 sequence reads: CASSAGGLDTEAFF. The CDR3 region has the DNA TGTGCCAGCAGTGCAGGGGGGTTGGACACTGAAGCTTTCTTT. The variable domain in full, completed from reference TRBV28 and TRBJ1-1, reads DVKVTQSSRYLVKRTGEKVFLECVQDMDHENMFWYRQDPGLGLRLIYFSYDVKMKEKGDIPEGYSVSREKKERFSLILESASTNQTSMYLCASSAGGLDTEAFFGQGTRLTVV.

The CDR3 region has the DNA TGTGCCAGCAGCTTAGCTGACTTAGGGGCGGGAGGGGCCAACGTCCTGACTTTC. It yields the protein CASSLADLGAGGANVLTF. This rearrangement joins TRBV7-2 to TRBJ2-6; D possibly corresponds to TRBD2 (6 bases). The length of the CDR3 is 18 residues. V was shortened by 0 bases and J by 4 bases, with 16 bases between the two germline ends. Per the germline V gene, CDR1 is SGHTA and CDR2 is FQGNSA.

Ten or more counts support this clone. This chain links TRBV3-1 (or the pseudogene TRBV3-2) with TRBJ2-1, with a tentative D call TRBD2 (5 bases). V was pared by 2 bases and J by 7 bases, with 9 bases between. Germline V gives CDR1 LGHDT, CDR2 YNNKEL (reference sequence). The CDR3 is made up of 13 amino acids. As DNA, the CDR3 is TGTGCCAGCAGCCAAAGACTACCTAATGAGCAGTTCTTC. This translates into CASSQRLPNEQFF.